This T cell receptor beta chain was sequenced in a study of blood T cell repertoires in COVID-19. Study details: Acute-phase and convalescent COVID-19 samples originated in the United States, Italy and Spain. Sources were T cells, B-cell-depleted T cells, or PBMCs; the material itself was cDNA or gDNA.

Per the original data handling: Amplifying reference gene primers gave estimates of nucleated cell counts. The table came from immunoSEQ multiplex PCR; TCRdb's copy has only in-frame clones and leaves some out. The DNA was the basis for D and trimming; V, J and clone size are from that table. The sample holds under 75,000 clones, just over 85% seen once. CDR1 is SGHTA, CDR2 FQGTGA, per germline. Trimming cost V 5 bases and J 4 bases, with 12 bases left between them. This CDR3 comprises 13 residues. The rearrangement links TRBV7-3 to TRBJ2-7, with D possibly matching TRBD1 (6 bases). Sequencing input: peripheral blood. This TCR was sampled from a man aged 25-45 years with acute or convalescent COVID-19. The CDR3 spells CASSLAGAYEQYF. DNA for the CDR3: TGTGCCAGCAGCCTCGCAGGGGCGTACGAGCAGTACTTC.